The T cell receptor beta chain described here comes from a study of cytomegalovirus exposure and HLA in healthy donors. Though probably carrying unrecorded immune exposures, donors were nominally healthy at sampling. On this clone: Its specificity is unknown.

In the PCR, 60 Vbeta and 13 Jbeta primers were used. Produced via immunoSEQ multiplex PCR; TCRdb's table is partial and in-frame only. The sample gives more than 200,000 clones, 70% to 85% of which show up once; about 0.22% is in the top ten. This CDR3 is built from 20 residues. The V and J ends lost 0 bases and 6 bases respectively, with 29 bases between them. Study-wide findings and caveats: There were some public TCRs occurring in many donors, but most TCR sequences were rare.

This clonotype originated in a girl aged 2-10 years in good health and CMV-seronegative. What was sequenced was PBMCs. The gene calls are TRBV23-1 and TRBJ1-1; no definite D call. TRBV23-1 is noted as an ORF with a role that remains uncertain. In DNA, the CDR3 is TGCGCCAGCAGTCAATCGTCGCTTGCCAGGAGTTCTTTTCGGGAGGCTGAAGCTTTCTTT. The encoded protein is CASSQSSLARSSFREAEAFF.